This entry describes one T cell receptor (beta chain). Antigen unknown. Amplification used 60 Vbeta primers and 13 Jbeta primers. TCRdb keeps only in-frame clones here, not all; method: immunoSEQ multiplex PCR. The sample has around 150,000 clones, roughly 75% seen once; the top ten hold 6.8%. Germline V gene sequence: CDR1 LNHDA, CDR2 SQIVND (reference sequence). The CDR3 runs to 15 residues. J lost 0 bases, V lost 9 bases, and 7 bases had no gene match. These data originate in a study of cytomegalovirus exposure and HLA in healthy donors. General study findings and limits: In a later analysis, TCR beta V- and J-gene trimming was associated with a missense DCLRE1C variant. It was shown in a later analysis that HLA-associated TCR beta chains were more clonally expanded than other, equally common chains.

This rearrangement joins TRBV19 to TRBJ1-4; 7 nucleotides align to TRBD1. This TCR was sampled from a man in his forties in good health and CMV-seropositive. What was sequenced was PBMCs. The CDR3 bases are TGTGCCAGCGCACTCAGGGGGTCAACTAATGAAAAACTGTTTTTT. Translating it yields CASALRGSTNEKLFF.